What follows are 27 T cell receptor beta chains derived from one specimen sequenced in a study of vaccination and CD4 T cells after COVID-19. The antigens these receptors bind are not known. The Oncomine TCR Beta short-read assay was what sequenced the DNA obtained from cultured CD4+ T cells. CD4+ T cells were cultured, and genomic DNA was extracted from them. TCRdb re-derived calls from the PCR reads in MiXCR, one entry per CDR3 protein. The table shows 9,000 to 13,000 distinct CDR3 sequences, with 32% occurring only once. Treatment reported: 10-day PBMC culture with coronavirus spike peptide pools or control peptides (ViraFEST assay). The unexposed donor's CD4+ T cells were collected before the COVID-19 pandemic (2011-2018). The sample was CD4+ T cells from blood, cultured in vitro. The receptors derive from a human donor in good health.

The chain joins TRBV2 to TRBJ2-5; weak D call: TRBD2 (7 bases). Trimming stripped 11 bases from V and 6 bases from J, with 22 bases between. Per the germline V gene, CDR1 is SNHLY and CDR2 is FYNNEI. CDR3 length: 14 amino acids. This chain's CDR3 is CAQVTIGGRKTQYF. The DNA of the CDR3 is TGTGCCCAAGTGACGATCGGGGGGCGGAAGACCCAGTACTTC.

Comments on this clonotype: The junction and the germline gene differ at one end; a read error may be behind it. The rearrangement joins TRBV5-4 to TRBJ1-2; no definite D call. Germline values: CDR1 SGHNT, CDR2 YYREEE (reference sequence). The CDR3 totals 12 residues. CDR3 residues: CASSFAGGRAFF. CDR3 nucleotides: TGTGCCAGCAGCTTCGCGGGCGGCAGAGCATTCTTC.

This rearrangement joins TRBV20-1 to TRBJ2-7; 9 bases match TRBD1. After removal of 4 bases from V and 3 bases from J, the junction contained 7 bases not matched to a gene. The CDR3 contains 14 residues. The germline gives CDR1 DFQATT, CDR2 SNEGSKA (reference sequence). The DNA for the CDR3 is TGCAGTGCTACCAGAGGGACAGGGATCTACGAGCAGTACTTC. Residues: CSATRGTGIYEQYF.

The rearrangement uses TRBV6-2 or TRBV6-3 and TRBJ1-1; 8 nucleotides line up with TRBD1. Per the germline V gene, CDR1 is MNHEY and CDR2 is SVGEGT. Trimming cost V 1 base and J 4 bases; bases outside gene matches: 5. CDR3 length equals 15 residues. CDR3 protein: CASSYWTGPVTEAFF. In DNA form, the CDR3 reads TGTGCCAGCAGTTACTGGACAGGGCCTGTCACTGAAGCTTTCTTT.

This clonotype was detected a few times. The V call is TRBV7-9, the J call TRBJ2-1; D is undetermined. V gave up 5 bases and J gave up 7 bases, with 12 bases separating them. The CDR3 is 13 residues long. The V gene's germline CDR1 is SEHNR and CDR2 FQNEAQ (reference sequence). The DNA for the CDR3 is TGTGCCAGCAGCCCGACTGGACCTAATGAGCAGTTCTTC. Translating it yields CASSPTGPNEQFF. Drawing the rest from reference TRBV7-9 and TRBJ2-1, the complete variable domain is DTGVSQNPRHKITKRGQNVTFRCDPISEHNRLYWYRQTLGQGPEFLTYFQNEAQLEKSRLLSDRFSAERPKGSFSTLEIQRTEQGDSAMYLCASSPTGPNEQFFGPGTRLTVL.

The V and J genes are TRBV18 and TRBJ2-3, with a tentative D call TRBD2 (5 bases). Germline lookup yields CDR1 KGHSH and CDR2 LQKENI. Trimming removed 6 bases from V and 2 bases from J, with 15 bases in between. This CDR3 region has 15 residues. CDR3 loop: CASSPLTGITDTQYF. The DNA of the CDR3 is TGTGCCAGCTCCCCCCTCACGGGGATCACAGATACGCAGTATTTT. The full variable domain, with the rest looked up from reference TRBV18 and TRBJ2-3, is NAGVMQNPRHLVRRRGQEARLRCSPMKGHSHVYWYRQLPEEGLKFMVYLQKENIIDESGMPKERFSAEFPKEGPSILRIQQVVRGDSAAYFCASSPLTGITDTQYFGPGTRLTVL.

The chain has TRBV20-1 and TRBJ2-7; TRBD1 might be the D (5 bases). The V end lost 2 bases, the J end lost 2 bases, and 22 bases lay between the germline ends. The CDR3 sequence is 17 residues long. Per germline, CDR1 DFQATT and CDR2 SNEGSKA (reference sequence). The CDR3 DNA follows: TGCAGTGCTAGACCCAGGGTCGGTCTCCTCAGCCCCTACGAGCAGTACTTC. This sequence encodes CSARPRVGLLSPYEQYF.

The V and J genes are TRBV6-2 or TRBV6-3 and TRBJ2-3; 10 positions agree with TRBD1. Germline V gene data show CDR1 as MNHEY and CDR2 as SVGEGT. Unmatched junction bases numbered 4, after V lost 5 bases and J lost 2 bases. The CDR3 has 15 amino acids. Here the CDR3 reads CASSPGTGDTDTQYF. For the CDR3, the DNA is TGTGCCAGCAGTCCCGGGACAGGGGACACAGATACGCAGTATTTT.

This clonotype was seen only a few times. The CDR3 spells CASSRTGTGSSTGELFF. CDR3 nucleotide sequence: TGTGCCAGCAGCCGGACCGGGACAGGTTCTTCCACCGGGGAGCTGTTTTTT. The V gene is TRBV7-2, the J gene TRBJ2-2, with TRBD1 matching 8 bases. The CDR3 is 17 amino acids. Trimming at V came to 5 bases and at J to 4 bases, leaving 12 bases not matched to a gene. The germline V gene encodes CDR1 SGHTA and CDR2 FQGNSA.

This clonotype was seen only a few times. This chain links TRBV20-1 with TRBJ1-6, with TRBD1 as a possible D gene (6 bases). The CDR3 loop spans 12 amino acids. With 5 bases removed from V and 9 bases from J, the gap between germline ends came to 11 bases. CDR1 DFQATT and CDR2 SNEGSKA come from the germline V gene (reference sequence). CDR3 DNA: TGCAGTGCTCGAACAGGGACTTCACCCCTCCACTTT. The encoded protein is CSARTGTSPLHF.

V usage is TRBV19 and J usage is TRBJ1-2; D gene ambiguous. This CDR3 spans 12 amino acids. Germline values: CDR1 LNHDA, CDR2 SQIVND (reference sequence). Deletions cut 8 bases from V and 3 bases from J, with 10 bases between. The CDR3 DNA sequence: TGTGCCAGTCTAGACGGTGACTATGGCTACACCTTC. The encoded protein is CASLDGDYGYTF. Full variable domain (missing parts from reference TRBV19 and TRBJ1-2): DGGITQSPKYLFRKEGQNVTLSCEQNLNHDAMYWYRQDPGQGLRLIYYSQIVNDFQKGDIAEGYSVSREKKESFPLTVTSAQKNPTAFYLCASLDGDYGYTFGSGTRLTVV.

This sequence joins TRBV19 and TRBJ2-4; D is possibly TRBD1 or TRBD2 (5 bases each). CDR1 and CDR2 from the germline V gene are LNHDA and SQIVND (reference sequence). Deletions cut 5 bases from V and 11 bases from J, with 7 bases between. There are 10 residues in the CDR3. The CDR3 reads CASSRDVQYF. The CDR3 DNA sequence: TGTGCCAGTAGTCGGGACGTTCAGTACTTC. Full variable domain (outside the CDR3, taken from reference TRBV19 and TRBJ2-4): DGGITQSPKYLFRKEGQNVTLSCEQNLNHDAMYWYRQDPGQGLRLIYYSQIVNDFQKGDIAEGYSVSREKKESFPLTVTSAQKNPTAFYLCASSRDVQYFGAGTRLSVL.

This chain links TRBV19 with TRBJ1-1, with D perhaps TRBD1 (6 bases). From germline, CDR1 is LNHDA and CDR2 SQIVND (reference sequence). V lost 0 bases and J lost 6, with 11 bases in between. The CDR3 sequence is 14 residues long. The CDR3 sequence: CASSIDRGLPEAFF. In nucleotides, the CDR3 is TGTGCCAGTAGTATAGACAGGGGACTTCCTGAAGCTTTCTTT.

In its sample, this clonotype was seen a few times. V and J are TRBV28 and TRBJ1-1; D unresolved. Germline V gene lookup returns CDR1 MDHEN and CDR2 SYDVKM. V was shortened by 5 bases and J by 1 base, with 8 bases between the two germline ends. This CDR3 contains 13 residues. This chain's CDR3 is CASSPSWNTEAFF. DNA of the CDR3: TGTGCCAGCAGTCCCTCCTGGAACACTGAAGCTTTCTTT.

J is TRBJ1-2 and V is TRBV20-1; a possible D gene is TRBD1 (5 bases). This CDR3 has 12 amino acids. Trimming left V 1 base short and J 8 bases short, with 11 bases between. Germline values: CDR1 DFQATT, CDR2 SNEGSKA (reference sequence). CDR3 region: CSARVSGKGYTF. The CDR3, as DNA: TGCAGTGCTAGAGTCTCAGGGAAGGGCTACACCTTC.

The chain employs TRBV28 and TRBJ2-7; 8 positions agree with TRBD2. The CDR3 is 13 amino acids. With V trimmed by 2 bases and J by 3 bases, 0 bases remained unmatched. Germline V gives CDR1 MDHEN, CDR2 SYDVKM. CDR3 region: CASSLTSGYEQYF. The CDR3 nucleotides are TGTGCCAGCAGTTTAACTAGCGGCTACGAGCAGTACTTC.

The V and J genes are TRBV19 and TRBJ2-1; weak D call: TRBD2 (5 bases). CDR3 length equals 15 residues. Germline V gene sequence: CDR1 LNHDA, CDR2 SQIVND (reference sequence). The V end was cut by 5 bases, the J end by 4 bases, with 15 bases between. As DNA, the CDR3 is TGTGCCAGTAGTTCCGCACTAGGGCAATACAATGAGCAGTTCTTC. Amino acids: CASSSALGQYNEQFF. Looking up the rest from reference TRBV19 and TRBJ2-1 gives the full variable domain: DGGITQSPKYLFRKEGQNVTLSCEQNLNHDAMYWYRQDPGQGLRLIYYSQIVNDFQKGDIAEGYSVSREKKESFPLTVTSAQKNPTAFYLCASSSALGQYNEQFFGPGTRLTVL.

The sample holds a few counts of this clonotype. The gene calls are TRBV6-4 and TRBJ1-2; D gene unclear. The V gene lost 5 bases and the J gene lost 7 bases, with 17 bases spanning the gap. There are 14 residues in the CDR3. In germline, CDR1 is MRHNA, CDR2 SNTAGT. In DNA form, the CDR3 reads TGTGCCAGCAGTATGATCGAGGGTACCGGTGGCTACACCTTC. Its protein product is CASSMIEGTGGYTF.

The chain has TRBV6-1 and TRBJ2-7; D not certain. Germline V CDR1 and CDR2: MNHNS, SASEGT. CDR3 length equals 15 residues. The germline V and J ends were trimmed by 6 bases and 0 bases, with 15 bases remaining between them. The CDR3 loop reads CASSTPTLSSYEQYF. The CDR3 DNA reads TGTGCCAGCAGCACACCAACTCTAAGCTCCTACGAGCAGTACTTC.

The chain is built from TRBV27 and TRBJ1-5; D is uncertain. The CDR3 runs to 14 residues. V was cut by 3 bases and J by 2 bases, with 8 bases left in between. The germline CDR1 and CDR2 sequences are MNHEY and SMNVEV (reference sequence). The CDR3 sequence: CASSFGLGNQPQHF. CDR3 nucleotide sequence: TGTGCCAGCAGTTTCGGTTTGGGCAATCAGCCCCAGCATTTT.

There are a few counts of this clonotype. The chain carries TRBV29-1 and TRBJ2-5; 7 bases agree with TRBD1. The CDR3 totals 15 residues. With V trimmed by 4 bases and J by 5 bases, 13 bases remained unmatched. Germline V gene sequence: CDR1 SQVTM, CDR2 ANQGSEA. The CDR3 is CSVGQSGQFGETQYF. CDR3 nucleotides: TGCAGCGTTGGACAATCGGGACAGTTTGGGGAGACCCAGTACTTC.

This CDR3 is CASSEGPYYGYTF. The CDR3 region has the DNA TGTGCCAGCAGTGAGGGGCCCTACTATGGCTACACCTTC. This chain connects TRBV2 to TRBJ1-2, with D possibly TRBD1 on 5 matching bases. V was shortened by 3 bases and J by 3 bases, with 8 bases between the two germline ends. Germline lookup yields CDR1 SNHLY and CDR2 FYNNEI. The CDR3 has 13 amino acids.

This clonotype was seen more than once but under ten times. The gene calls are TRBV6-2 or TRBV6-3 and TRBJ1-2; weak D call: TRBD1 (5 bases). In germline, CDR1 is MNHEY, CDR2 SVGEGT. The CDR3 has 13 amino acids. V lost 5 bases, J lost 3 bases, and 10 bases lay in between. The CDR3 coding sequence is TGTGCCAGCAGTCGCCAGGGTGACTATGGCTACACCTTC. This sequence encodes CASSRQGDYGYTF.

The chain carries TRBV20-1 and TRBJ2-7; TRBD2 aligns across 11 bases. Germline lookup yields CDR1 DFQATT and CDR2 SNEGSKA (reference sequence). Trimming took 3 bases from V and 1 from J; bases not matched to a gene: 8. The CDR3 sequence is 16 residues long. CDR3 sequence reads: CSASGTSGTFSYEQYF. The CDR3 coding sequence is TGCAGTGCTAGCGGGACTAGCGGTACGTTTTCCTACGAGCAGTACTTC.

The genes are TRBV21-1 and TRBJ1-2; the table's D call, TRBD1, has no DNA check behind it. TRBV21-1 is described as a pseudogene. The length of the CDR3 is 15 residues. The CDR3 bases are TGTGCCAGCAGCAAGATAAACAGGAGTAACTATGGCTACACCTTC. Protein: CASSKINRSNYGYTF.

CDR3 nucleotides: TGTGCCAGCAGTCCCGACAGGGAGACCGGGGAGCTGTTTTTT. This encodes CASSPDRETGELFF. This chain connects TRBV6-2 or TRBV6-3 to TRBJ2-2; 7 bases agree with TRBD1. The V and J ends lost 5 bases and 5 bases, in that order; junction bases with no gene match: 5. The CDR3 consists of 14 residues. Germline V gives CDR1 MNHEY, CDR2 SVGEGT.

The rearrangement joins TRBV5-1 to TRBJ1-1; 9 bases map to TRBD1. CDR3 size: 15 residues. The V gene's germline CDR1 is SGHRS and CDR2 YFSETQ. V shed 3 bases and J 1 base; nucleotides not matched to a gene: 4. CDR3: CASSSPGQGNTEAFF. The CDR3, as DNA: TGCGCCAGCAGCTCGCCGGGACAGGGGAACACTGAAGCTTTCTTT.